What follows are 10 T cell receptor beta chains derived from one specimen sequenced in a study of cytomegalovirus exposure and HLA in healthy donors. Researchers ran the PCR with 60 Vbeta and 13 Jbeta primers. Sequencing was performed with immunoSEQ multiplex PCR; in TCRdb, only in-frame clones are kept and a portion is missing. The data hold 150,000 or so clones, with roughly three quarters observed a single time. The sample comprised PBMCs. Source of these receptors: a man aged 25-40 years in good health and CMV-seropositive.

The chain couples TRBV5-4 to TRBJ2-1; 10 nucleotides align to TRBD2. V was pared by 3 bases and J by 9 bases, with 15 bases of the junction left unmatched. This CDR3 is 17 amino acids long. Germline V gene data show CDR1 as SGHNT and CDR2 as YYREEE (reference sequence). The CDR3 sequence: CASSSQISGGARSEQFF. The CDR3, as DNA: TGTGCCAGCAGCTCTCAAATCAGCGGGGGGGCCCGGAGTGAGCAGTTCTTC. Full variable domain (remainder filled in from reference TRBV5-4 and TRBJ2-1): ETGVTQSPTHLIKTRGQQVTLRCSSQSGHNTVSWYQQALGQGPQFIFQYYREEENGRGNFPPRFSGLQFPNYSSELNVNALELDDSALYLCASSSQISGGARSEQFFGPGTRLTVL.

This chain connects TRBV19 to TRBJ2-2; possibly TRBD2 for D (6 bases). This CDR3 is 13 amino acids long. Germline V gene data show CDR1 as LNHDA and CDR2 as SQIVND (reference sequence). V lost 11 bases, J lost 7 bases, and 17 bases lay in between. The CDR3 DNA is TGTGCCGGAGGGACTCTCCAAGGCGGGGAGCTGTTTTTT. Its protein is CAGGTLQGGELFF.

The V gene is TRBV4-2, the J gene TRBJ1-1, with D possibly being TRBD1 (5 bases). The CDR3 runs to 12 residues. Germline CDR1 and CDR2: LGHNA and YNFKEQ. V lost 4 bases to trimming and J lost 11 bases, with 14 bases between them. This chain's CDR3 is CASSPTRAEAFF. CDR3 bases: TGTGCCAGCAGCCCCACCAGGGCGGAGGCTTTCTTT.

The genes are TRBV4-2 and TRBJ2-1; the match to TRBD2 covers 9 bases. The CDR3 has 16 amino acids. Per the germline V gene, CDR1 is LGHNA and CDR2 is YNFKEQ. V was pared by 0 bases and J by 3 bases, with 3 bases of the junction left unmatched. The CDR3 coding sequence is TGTGCCAGCAGCCAAGAGGGGACTAGCCGCTACAATGAGCAGTTCTTC. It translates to CASSQEGTSRYNEQFF.

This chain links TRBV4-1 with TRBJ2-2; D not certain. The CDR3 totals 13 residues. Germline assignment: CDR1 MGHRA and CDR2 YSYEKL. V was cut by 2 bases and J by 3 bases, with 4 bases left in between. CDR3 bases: TGCGCCAGCAGCCAATCGTACACCGGGGAGCTGTTTTTT. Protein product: CASSQSYTGELFF.

CDR3 nucleotides: TGTGCCAGTAGTATCGTAAATTCACCCCTCCACTTT. As protein: CASSIVNSPLHF. The rearrangement links TRBV19 to TRBJ1-6; no definite D call. Germline V gene sequence: CDR1 LNHDA, CDR2 SQIVND (reference sequence). CDR3 size: 12 residues. Trimming stripped 3 bases from V and 7 bases from J, with 4 bases between.

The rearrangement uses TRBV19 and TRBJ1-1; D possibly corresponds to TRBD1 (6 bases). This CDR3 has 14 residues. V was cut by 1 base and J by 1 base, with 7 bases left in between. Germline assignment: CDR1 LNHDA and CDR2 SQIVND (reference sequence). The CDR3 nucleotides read TGTGCCAGTAGTATAGGAGGGGGGAACACTGAAGCTTTCTTT. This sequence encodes CASSIGGGNTEAFF.

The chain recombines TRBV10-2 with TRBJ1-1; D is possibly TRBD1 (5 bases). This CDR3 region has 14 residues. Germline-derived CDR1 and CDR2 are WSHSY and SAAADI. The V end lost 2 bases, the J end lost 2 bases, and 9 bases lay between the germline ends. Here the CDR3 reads CASSENRQNTEAFF. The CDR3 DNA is TGCGCCAGCAGTGAGAACAGGCAAAACACTGAAGCTTTCTTT.

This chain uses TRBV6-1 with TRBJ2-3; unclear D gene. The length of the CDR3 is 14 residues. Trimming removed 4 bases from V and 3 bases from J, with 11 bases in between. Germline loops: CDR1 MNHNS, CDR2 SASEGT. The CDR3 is CASSGSMRTDTQYF. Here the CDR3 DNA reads TGTGCCAGCAGTGGAAGTATGAGAACAGATACGCAGTATTTT.

CDR3 sequence reads: CASSNRQGQAPQHF. CDR3 DNA sequence: TGTGCCAGCAGCAATCGACAGGGCCAGGCCCCCCAGCATTTT. The genes are TRBV7-2 and TRBJ1-5; 7 bases fit TRBD1. V lost 5 bases to trimming and J lost 10 bases; unmatched junction nucleotides: 11. CDR1 and CDR2 (germline): SGHTA, FQGNSA. This CDR3 spans 14 amino acids.